These 26 T cell receptor beta chains were all obtained from the same sample, sequenced in a study of T cells in localized non-small cell lung cancer (dated by TCRdb to 2018 to 2021). The library relied on the immunoSEQ multiplex PCR assay. Imported from immuneACCESS, the table was reduced by TCRdb to in-frame sequences with V and J called. These copies leave out some clones; in studies compared against another copy, an unresolved V gene accounts for under half, and the cause of the remainder is not known. Across this sample there are about 20,000 clones, with about nine tenths seen only once. Approximately 12% of the sample is in the top ten clones. Sequenced material: PBMCs, taken before any cancer treatment. Receptors were obtained from a man aged 40 to 70 with stage II squamous cell lung carcinoma.

This clone has only one observation. This chain connects TRBV4-3 to TRBJ1-1, with D possibly matching TRBD1 (6 bases). The V end was cut by 3 bases, the J end by 8 bases, with 7 bases between. CDR3 length: 11 amino acids. Germline V gene sequence: CDR1 LGHNA, CDR2 YSLEER. This CDR3 is CASSQGGEAFF. CDR3 nucleotides: TGCGCCAGCAGCCAGGGGGGCGAAGCTTTCTTT.

V usage is TRBV30 and J usage is TRBJ2-3; D remains ambiguous. The V gene's germline CDR1 is GTSNPN and CDR2 SVGIG (reference sequence). This CDR3 has 11 amino acids. Trimming took off 2 bases at V and 6 bases at J, with 6 bases between the two ends. In DNA, the CDR3 is TGTGCCTGGAGTCCCCGTGATACGCAGTATTTT. It specifies CAWSPRDTQYF.

J is TRBJ2-5 and V is TRBV18, with 9 bases aligning to TRBD1. CDR3 size: 14 residues. CDR1 is KGHSH and CDR2 is LQKENI in the germline V gene. J was trimmed by 4 bases and V by 2 bases; bases with no gene match: 2. CDR3 nucleotides: TGTGCCAGCTCACCAGGGACAGGGTTAGAGACCCAGTACTTC. Amino acids: CASSPGTGLETQYF.

J is TRBJ2-3 and V is TRBV7-3; 9 positions match TRBD2. After removal of 6 bases from V and 2 bases from J, the junction contained 6 bases not matched to a gene. CDR1 SGHTA and CDR2 FQGTGA come from the germline V gene. The CDR3 runs 15 residues. Here the CDR3 DNA reads TGTGCCAGCAGATCGCGGGGGGGCGACACAGATACGCAGTATTTT. Translating gives CASRSRGGDTDTQYF.

This chain joins TRBV15 and TRBJ2-5; possibly TRBD1 or TRBD2 for D (5 bases each). The ends were cut back, 0 bases at V and 4 bases at J, with 9 bases in the middle. Looked up from germline, CDR1 is LNHNV and CDR2 is YYDKDF (reference sequence). The CDR3 has 14 amino acids. The DNA for the CDR3 is TGTGCCACCAGCAGAGACCGGGACCTAGAGACCCAGTACTTC. It specifies CATSRDRDLETQYF.

Note on this clone: Germline is not matched at one junction end, which may reflect a read error. The gene calls are TRBV5-1 and TRBJ1-1; possibly TRBD1 for D (5 bases). The CDR3 has 14 amino acids. Germline assignment: CDR1 SGHRS and CDR2 YFSETQ. CDR3: CASRLDKAYTEAFF. The CDR3 DNA sequence: TGCGCCAGCAGATTGGACAAGGCGTACACTGAAGCTTTCTTT. The whole variable domain, filled in from reference TRBV5-1 and TRBJ1-1, reads KAGVTQTPRYLIKTRGQQVTLSCSPISGHRSVSWYQQTPGQGLQFLFEYFSETQRNKGNFPGRFSGRQFSNSRSEMNVSTLELGDSALYLCASRLDKAYTEAFFGQGTRLTVV.

The chain links TRBV2 to TRBJ1-5; 10 bases map to TRBD1. The CDR3 consists of 15 residues. V trimming: 8 bases; J trimming: 3 bases; junction bases outside the gene matches: 7. Germline loops: CDR1 SNHLY, CDR2 FYNNEI. The CDR3 loop is CASGTGTGDNQPQHF. In DNA, the CDR3 is TGTGCCAGCGGTACCGGGACAGGGGACAATCAGCCCCAGCATTTT.

V usage is TRBV11-3 and J usage is TRBJ2-7; 8 nucleotides line up with TRBD1. The V gene's germline CDR1 is SGHNT and CDR2 YENEEA. Losses at the gene ends were 5 bases for V and 5 bases for J; bases not matched to a gene: 11. CDR3 size: 15 residues. CDR3 protein: CASSPDWTGYDEQYF. In DNA form, the CDR3 reads TGTGCCAGCAGCCCCGACTGGACAGGGTACGACGAGCAGTACTTC.

This clone occurred a few times. The chain couples TRBV18 to TRBJ2-7; TRBD2 might be the D (6 bases). The germline V gene encodes CDR1 KGHSH and CDR2 LQKENI. Deletions cut 1 base from V and 5 bases from J, with 12 bases between. CDR3 size: 14 residues. The DNA of the CDR3 is TGTGCCAGCTCACCACAGGCAGGGAGGAACGAGCAGTACTTC. It translates to CASSPQAGRNEQYF.

The chain uses TRBV19 and TRBJ1-3; D is undetermined. The CDR3 has 12 residues. CDR1 is LNHDA, CDR2 SQIVND, per germline (reference sequence). V was cut by 7 bases and J by 8 bases, with 12 bases left in between. The CDR3 coding sequence is TGTGCCAGTACCTCCCCGGGATACACCATATATTTT. Its protein product is CASTSPGYTIYF.

V is TRBV19 and J is TRBJ1-5; D not resolved. Germline V gene lookup returns CDR1 LNHDA and CDR2 SQIVND (reference sequence). The V end was cut by 3 bases, the J end by 4 bases, with 16 bases between. The CDR3 has 16 amino acids. The CDR3 DNA reads as TGTGCCAGTAGTATGACGAGGGTTATGGAGAATCAGCCCCAGCATTTT. Amino acids: CASSMTRVMENQPQHF.

The V call is TRBV5-1, the J call TRBJ2-3; 8 nucleotides agree with TRBD1. This CDR3 comprises 16 residues. V shed 1 base, J shed 2 bases, and the junction held 6 bases outside the gene matches. Germline values: CDR1 SGHRS, CDR2 YFSETQ. DNA for the CDR3: TGCGCCAGCAGCTTGCGTAACAGGGGGTCCACAGATACGCAGTATTTT. Its translation: CASSLRNRGSTDTQYF.

The rearrangement joins TRBV9 to TRBJ2-5; no clear D gene. Germline V gene lookup returns CDR1 SGDLS and CDR2 YYNGEE. The CDR3 is 13 amino acids. The V and J ends lost 2 bases and 4 bases respectively, with 9 bases between them. The chain's CDR3 is CASSVGVLETQYF. The CDR3 DNA reads TGTGCCAGCAGCGTTGGAGTGTTAGAGACCCAGTACTTC.

The chain carries TRBV28 and TRBJ1-1; a weak D match, TRBD1 (6 bases). V dropped 5 bases and J dropped 6 bases, with 19 bases sitting between them. The V gene's germline CDR1 is MDHEN and CDR2 SYDVKM. The CDR3 totals 15 residues. CDR3 sequence (DNA): TGTGCCAGCAGTAGCATGGAAGGGGGTTACTCTGAAGCTTTCTTT. This gives the protein CASSSMEGGYSEAFF.

This sequence joins TRBV29-1 and TRBJ2-1; the match to TRBD2 covers 12 bases. The junction had 5 bases not matched to a gene; V was cut back by 5 bases and J by 6 bases. The CDR3 consists of 14 residues. CDR1 and CDR2 from the germline V gene are SQVTM and ANQGSEA. This CDR3 is CSVLAGGPVNEQFF. CDR3 bases: TGCAGCGTTCTAGCGGGAGGGCCGGTCAATGAGCAGTTCTTC.

The chain recombines TRBV27 with TRBJ1-5, with D hard to call. V was pared by 1 base and J by 0 bases, with 19 bases between. The CDR3 loop spans 19 amino acids. Germline V CDR1 and CDR2: MNHEY, SMNVEV (reference sequence). Written as DNA, the CDR3 is TGTGCCAGCAGTTTATACGGGATCCGGTTTAGTAGTAGCAATCAGCCCCAGCATTTT. Protein: CASSLYGIRFSSSNQPQHF.

The rearrangement joins TRBV5-6 to TRBJ2-5; either TRBD1 or TRBD2 may fit D (6 bases each). The J call may be faulty, since TRBJ2-7 better matches the DNA end. The CDR3 has 15 amino acids. Germline assignment: CDR1 SGHDT and CDR2 YYEEEE. Here the CDR3 DNA reads TGTGCCAGCAGCCTGTCCGGAGGGGGCTCCTACGAGCAGTACTTC. Translating gives CASSLSGGGSYEQYF.

The CDR3 loop is CASKGRFTEAFF. The DNA for the CDR3 is TGTGCCAGCAAGGGGAGGTTCACTGAAGCTTTCTTT. The chain carries TRBV9 and TRBJ1-1, with D possibly being TRBD1 (5 bases). The CDR3 sequence is 12 residues long. Deletions cut 6 bases from V and 4 bases from J, with 10 bases between. Germline CDR1 SGDLS, CDR2 YYNGEE.

The rearrangement uses TRBV25-1 and TRBJ2-7, with 7 nucleotides matching TRBD2. Germline CDR1 is MGHDK and CDR2 is SYGVNS. There are 15 residues in the CDR3. Trimming cost V 4 bases and J 1 base; bases outside gene matches: 7. As DNA, the CDR3 is TGTGCCAGCAGTGGACCGGGACTACTGTCCTACGAGCAGTACTTC. Amino acids: CASSGPGLLSYEQYF.

This clone was observed a handful of times. The chain couples TRBV10-3 to TRBJ1-2; tentative D call: TRBD1 (6 bases). The CDR3 covers 13 residues. The germline V gene encodes CDR1 ENHRY and CDR2 SYGVKD. Trimming removed 4 bases from V and 2 bases from J, with 8 bases in between. The CDR3 coding sequence is TGTGCCATCAGTGGCGACAGGAACTATGGCTACACCTTC. It encodes CAISGDRNYGYTF.

The chain recombines TRBV4-2 with TRBJ1-4; TRBD1 is a possible D gene (6 bases). Germline CDR1 and CDR2: LGHNA and YNFKEQ. The CDR3 totals 14 residues. Trimming removed 2 bases from V and 6 bases from J, with 10 bases in between. CDR3 amino acids: CASSQQGMDEKLFF. Here the CDR3 DNA reads TGTGCCAGCAGCCAACAGGGGATGGATGAAAAACTGTTTTTT.

The chain has TRBV5-4 and TRBJ1-4, with 7 bases matching TRBD1. Trimming took 5 bases from V and 9 from J; bases not matched to a gene: 10. Per the germline V gene, CDR1 is SGHNT and CDR2 is YYREEE (reference sequence). The CDR3 is 14 residues long. The CDR3 DNA reads TGTGCCAGCAGTTACAGGGGCCGGCTTAAAAAACTGTTTTTT. Translated: CASSYRGRLKKLFF.

The chain has TRBV7-9 and TRBJ1-5, with 7 positions matching TRBD1. The germline V gene has CDR1 SEHNR and CDR2 FQNEAQ (reference sequence). Unmatched junction bases numbered 7, after V lost 3 bases and J lost 2 bases. The CDR3 extends over 16 amino acids. Here the CDR3 reads CASSLEGAFGNQPQHF. The CDR3 nucleotides read TGTGCCAGCAGCTTGGAGGGGGCGTTTGGCAATCAGCCCCAGCATTTT. Combining the CDR3 with reference TRBV7-9 and TRBJ1-5 gives the whole variable domain DTGVSQNPRHKITKRGQNVTFRCDPISEHNRLYWYRQTLGQGPEFLTYFQNEAQLEKSRLLSDRFSAERPKGSFSTLEIQRTEQGDSAMYLCASSLEGAFGNQPQHFGDGTRLSIL.

The chain links TRBV27 to TRBJ2-7; 11 bases agree with TRBD1. V lost 10 bases, J lost 1 base, and 12 bases stayed unmatched. The CDR3 runs to 16 residues. The germline V gene encodes CDR1 MNHEY and CDR2 SMNVEV (reference sequence). CDR3 sequence (DNA): TGTGCCACCTCCTCGCTAGGGACAGGGGGATCCTACGAGCAGTACTTC. Its translation: CATSSLGTGGSYEQYF.

The chain carries TRBV7-6 and TRBJ2-7; TRBD2 is a possible D gene (6 bases). The CDR3 loop spans 15 amino acids. V lost 1 base and J lost 3, with 13 bases in between. Germline loops: CDR1 SGHVS, CDR2 FNYEAQ. DNA of the CDR3: TGTGCCAGCAGCTTAGGGGCGGGGTGGAGCTACGAGCAGTACTTC. Its translation: CASSLGAGWSYEQYF.

This chain uses TRBV7-8 with TRBJ2-3; no clear D gene. Germline CDR1 is SGHVS and CDR2 is FQNEAQ. The CDR3 totals 14 residues. V was clipped by 2 bases and J by 5 bases, with 11 bases between them. CDR3 nucleotides: TGTGCCAGCAGCTTACGGGCTTTGGAAGATACGCAGTATTTT. It translates to CASSLRALEDTQYF.